The rows below give T cell receptor beta chains drawn from one sample of a study of T-cell reconstitution after alpha-beta-depleted transplantation in children. Using its own MiXCR run on the PCR reads, TCRdb lists one record per CDR3 protein. Found here are a few hundred thousand distinct CDR3 sequences, 9% to 12% of them singletons; the top ten hold around 2.3%. The specimen comprised PBMCs from the stem cell graft donor, sampled from the stem cell graft. These receptors came from a human donor who donated a stem cell graft to a child with acute lymphoblastic leukemia. The CDR3 runs from the conserved cysteine through the conserved F or W. A D gene is named only where the DNA matches it firmly. Some rows mark clone size as missing; the rest say once, few, many or name a class of expanded clone.

CDR3 DNA: TGCAGTGCTAGAAGGGGGGGGACTAGCCTCATCCAAAGCTCCTACAATGAGCAGTTCTTC; CDR3 protein: CSARRGGTSLIQSSYNEQFF; J gene: TRBJ2-1; D gene: TRBD2; clone size: -; V gene: TRBV20-1
CDR3 DNA: TGCAGCGTCAGGGCTCGGTTGAACACTGAAGCTTTCTTT; CDR3 protein: CSVRARLNTEAFF; J gene: TRBJ1-1; D gene: -; clone size: few; V gene: TRBV29-1
CDR3 DNA: TGTGCCAGCAGCCCCCCCAAGGATTCTGATGAGCAGTTCTTC; CDR3 protein: CASSPPKDSDEQFF; J gene: TRBJ2-1; D gene: -; clone size: many; V gene: TRBV13
CDR3 DNA: TGTGCCAGCAGTCGGACAGGCCCTTACGAGCAGTACTTC; CDR3 protein: CASSRTGPYEQYF; J gene: TRBJ2-7; D gene: TRBD1; clone size: few; V gene: TRBV12-3/TRBV12-4
CDR3 DNA: TGCGCCAGCAGCTTACAGGCGTACTTGGACGAGCAGTACTTC; CDR3 protein: CASSLQAYLDEQYF; J gene: TRBJ2-7; D gene: -; clone size: -; V gene: TRBV5-1
CDR3 DNA: TGTGCCAGCTCACCACCCATACGCTCTGGAAACACCATATATTTT; CDR3 protein: CASSPPIRSGNTIYF; J gene: TRBJ1-3; D gene: -; clone size: few; V gene: TRBV18
CDR3 DNA: TGCAGTGCTAGACCTTCGGGACTTACCTACAATGAGCAGTTCTTC; CDR3 protein: CSARPSGLTYNEQFF; J gene: TRBJ2-1; D gene: -; clone size: -; V gene: TRBV20-1
CDR3 DNA: TGTGCCTGGAAACTAGGGACAGGGGCCTACGAGCAGTACTTC; CDR3 protein: CAWKLGTGAYEQYF; J gene: TRBJ2-7; D gene: TRBD1; clone size: -; V gene: TRBV30
CDR3 DNA: TGTGCCAGCAGCCTTCGGGGCCCGGATGAAAAACTGTTTTTT; CDR3 protein: CASSLRGPDEKLFF; J gene: TRBJ1-4; D gene: -; clone size: -; V gene: TRBV2
CDR3 DNA: TGTGCCAGCAGCTTATACCGGGACAGGCTTAATAATGAGCAGTTCTTC; CDR3 protein: CASSLYRDRLNNEQFF; J gene: TRBJ2-1; D gene: TRBD1; clone size: -; V gene: TRBV7-7
CDR3 DNA: TGCAGCCCTCGGAGGGGGGGAGCGGGTTACACTGAAGCTTTCTTT; CDR3 protein: CSPRRGGAGYTEAFF; J gene: TRBJ1-1; D gene: -; clone size: few; V gene: TRBV20-1
CDR3 DNA: TGTGCCAGCAGCTTCCGGTCTGGCGATTCACCCCTCCACTTT; CDR3 protein: CASSFRSGDSPLHF; J gene: TRBJ1-6; D gene: -; clone size: -; V gene: TRBV7-2
CDR3 DNA: TGTGCCAGCAGTGAAGAACAGGGGTCTGGGGCCAACGTCCTGACTTTC; CDR3 protein: CASSEEQGSGANVLTF; J gene: TRBJ2-6; D gene: TRBD1; clone size: few; V gene: TRBV6-4
CDR3 DNA: TGCAGTGCCACCACAGGGTTGGGTCAGCCCCAGCATTTT; CDR3 protein: CSATTGLGQPQHF; J gene: TRBJ1-5; D gene: -; clone size: -; V gene: TRBV20-1
CDR3 DNA: TGTGCCAGCACCGTGGGGGGCAGGGGAACGTACTACGAGCAGTACTTC; CDR3 protein: CASTVGGRGTYYEQYF; J gene: TRBJ2-7; D gene: -; clone size: -; V gene: TRBV28
CDR3 DNA: TGTGCCAGCAGTTCCGGGGGCAGGCTGTATAGCGAGCAGTACTTC; CDR3 protein: CASSSGGRLYSEQYF; J gene: TRBJ2-7; D gene: -; clone size: few; V gene: TRBV6-5
CDR3 DNA: TGTGCCAGCAGCTTCCGATCGACAGGGTCGGGTTCACCCCTCCACTTT; CDR3 protein: CASSFRSTGSGSPLHF; J gene: TRBJ1-6; D gene: TRBD1; clone size: many; V gene: TRBV7-8
CDR3 DNA: TGTGCCAGCAGCTGGGGACTAGCGGGCTGGAGCTCCTACAATGAGCAGTTCTTC; CDR3 protein: CASSWGLAGWSSYNEQFF; J gene: TRBJ2-1; D gene: TRBD2; clone size: -; V gene: TRBV6-2/TRBV6-3
CDR3 DNA: TGTGCCAGCAGCTCACAGTGGGCCCGGGAGACCCAGTACTTC; CDR3 protein: CASSSQWARETQYF; J gene: TRBJ2-5; D gene: -; clone size: -; V gene: TRBV7-1
CDR3 DNA: TGCGCCAGCAAAATCGCACAGGCGAGCTCCTACGAGCAGTACTTC; CDR3 protein: CASKIAQASSYEQYF; J gene: TRBJ2-7; D gene: -; clone size: -; V gene: TRBV4-3
CDR3 DNA: TGTGCCTGGAAAGTTGGGAGGGGCACAGATACGCAGTATTTT; CDR3 protein: CAWKVGRGTDTQYF; J gene: TRBJ2-3; D gene: TRBD2; clone size: few; V gene: TRBV30
CDR3 DNA: TGCAGTGCTAGCGCAGCCGTCCACGGGCCAGATACGCAGTATTTT; CDR3 protein: CSASAAVHGPDTQYF; J gene: TRBJ2-3; D gene: -; clone size: -; V gene: TRBV20-1
CDR3 DNA: TGTGCCAGCAGCTTAGTAGGGGGGCAGATCAACAATGAGCAGTTCTTC; CDR3 protein: CASSLVGGQINNEQFF; J gene: TRBJ2-1; D gene: -; clone size: -; V gene: TRBV7-2
CDR3 DNA: TGTGCCAGCAGTTTAGACGGACTCTATGGCTACACCTTC; CDR3 protein: CASSLDGLYGYTF; J gene: TRBJ1-2; D gene: -; clone size: -; V gene: TRBV6-5
CDR3 DNA: TGTGCCAGCACCGGACAGGGGGCTATGGCTGAAGCTTTCTTT; CDR3 protein: CASTGQGAMAEAFF; J gene: TRBJ1-1; D gene: TRBD1; clone size: few; V gene: TRBV6-5
CDR3 DNA: TGTGCCAGCAGTTACTCGGAGGGTCCCCATGGCTACACCTTC; CDR3 protein: CASSYSEGPHGYTF; J gene: TRBJ1-2; D gene: -; clone size: many; V gene: TRBV6-5
CDR3 DNA: TGTGCCAGCAGTATAACTAGCGAAGAGTACGAGCAGTACTTC; CDR3 protein: CASSITSEEYEQYF; J gene: TRBJ2-7; D gene: TRBD2; clone size: -; V gene: TRBV6-2/TRBV6-3
CDR3 DNA: TGCGCCAGCAGACTTCCGTTCCGGGACAGGGGCGAAAAACTGTTTTTT; CDR3 protein: CASRLPFRDRGEKLFF; J gene: TRBJ1-4; D gene: TRBD1; clone size: -; V gene: TRBV4-1
CDR3 DNA: TGTGCCAGCAGCGACCGGGCCCTGATGGCCGGGGAGCTGTTTTTT; CDR3 protein: CASSDRALMAGELFF; J gene: TRBJ2-2; D gene: -; clone size: -; V gene: TRBV7-2
CDR3 DNA: TGCAGTGCTAGTGGCCTAGAGAACACCGGGGAGCTGTTTTTT; CDR3 protein: CSASGLENTGELFF; J gene: TRBJ2-2; D gene: -; clone size: many; V gene: TRBV20-1
CDR3 DNA: TGTGCCAGCAGTAGACTGCTTCAAGAGACCCAGTACTTC; CDR3 protein: CASSRLLQETQYF; J gene: TRBJ2-5; D gene: -; clone size: -; V gene: TRBV4-2
CDR3 DNA: TGCGCCAGCAGCCCGGGAGGCGGGGGCAATCAGCCCCAGCATTTT; CDR3 protein: CASSPGGGGNQPQHF; J gene: TRBJ1-5; D gene: -; clone size: -; V gene: TRBV5-1
CDR3 DNA: TGCAGTGCTAGAGGGAGGTACAGGGGGACTAGACTCTCCTACGAGCAGTACTTC; CDR3 protein: CSARGRYRGTRLSYEQYF; J gene: TRBJ2-7; D gene: -; clone size: few; V gene: TRBV20-1
CDR3 DNA: TGTGCCAGCAGATATCCGGGACTAGAAGGGCCTGAGCAGTTCTTC; CDR3 protein: CASRYPGLEGPEQFF; J gene: TRBJ2-1; D gene: TRBD2; clone size: few; V gene: TRBV7-8
CDR3 DNA: TGTGCCAGCAGCTTACTGGGGGGCACTGAAGCTTTCTTT; CDR3 protein: CASSLLGGTEAFF; J gene: TRBJ1-1; D gene: -; clone size: few; V gene: TRBV7-8
CDR3 DNA: TGTGCCAGCACCCTTCCGGGACAGGGTCTTACCGGGGAGCTGTTTTTT; CDR3 protein: CASTLPGQGLTGELFF; J gene: TRBJ2-2; D gene: TRBD1; clone size: many; V gene: TRBV28
CDR3 DNA: TGCAGCCCGGCGGCACAGGGCTTCAGTTCACCCCTCCACTTT; CDR3 protein: CSPAAQGFSSPLHF; J gene: TRBJ1-6; D gene: -; clone size: -; V gene: TRBV29-1
CDR3 DNA: TGTGCCTGGAGTGTACTAGGACTAGCGGGAGAAGAGACCCAGTACTTC; CDR3 protein: CAWSVLGLAGEETQYF; J gene: TRBJ2-5; D gene: TRBD2; clone size: -; V gene: TRBV30
CDR3 DNA: TGCAGTGCTAGAGATTCAGGGGGTAACTATGGCTACACCTTC; CDR3 protein: CSARDSGGNYGYTF; J gene: TRBJ1-2; D gene: TRBD1; clone size: -; V gene: TRBV20-1
CDR3 DNA: TGTGCCAGCTTCCCCGGGACTAGCGACACCGGGGAGCTGTTTTTT; CDR3 protein: CASFPGTSDTGELFF; J gene: TRBJ2-2; D gene: TRBD2; clone size: few; V gene: TRBV6-2/TRBV6-3
CDR3 DNA: TGTGCCAGCAGTTTATCGACCAACTATGGCTACACCTTC; CDR3 protein: CASSLSTNYGYTF; J gene: TRBJ1-2; D gene: -; clone size: -; V gene: TRBV27
CDR3 DNA: TGTGCCAGCAGTTACCCCTTTAACATGGGGGAGACCCAGTACTTC; CDR3 protein: CASSYPFNMGETQYF; J gene: TRBJ2-5; D gene: -; clone size: few; V gene: TRBV6-2/TRBV6-3
CDR3 DNA: TGTGCCAGCAGTTACAACGCGAACACTGAAGCTTTCTTT; CDR3 protein: CASSYNANTEAFF; J gene: TRBJ1-1; D gene: -; clone size: -; V gene: TRBV6-5
CDR3 DNA: TGTGCCAGCAGCCCCGGGACAGCTTTCGAAGCTTTCTTT; CDR3 protein: CASSPGTAFEAFF; J gene: TRBJ1-1; D gene: TRBD1; clone size: -; V gene: TRBV3-1
CDR3 DNA: TGTGCCAGCAGTTCCGAGGCGGGGCCACTCTACGAGCAGTACTTC; CDR3 protein: CASSSEAGPLYEQYF; J gene: TRBJ2-7; D gene: -; clone size: -; V gene: TRBV12-3/TRBV12-4
CDR3 DNA: TGTGCCAGCAGCCAAGATATCGGGCCCCAGCATTTT; CDR3 protein: CASSQDIGPQHF; J gene: TRBJ1-5; D gene: -; clone size: -; V gene: TRBV14
CDR3 DNA: TGCGCCAGCAGCCAAGACGGGGCACCAACCTACGAGCAGTACTTC; CDR3 protein: CASSQDGAPTYEQYF; J gene: TRBJ2-7; D gene: -; clone size: -; V gene: TRBV4-1
CDR3 DNA: TGCAGTGCTCGGACAGGACAGACGAATTCACCCCTCCACTTT; CDR3 protein: CSARTGQTNSPLHF; J gene: TRBJ1-6; D gene: TRBD1; clone size: few; V gene: TRBV20-1
CDR3 DNA: TGCAGTGCCGGGCAAGCGGCCTCCTACGAGCAGTACTTC; CDR3 protein: CSAGQAASYEQYF; J gene: TRBJ2-7; D gene: -; clone size: -; V gene: TRBV20-1
CDR3 DNA: TGTGCCAGCAGTTTTCTGGGACCGCTCGTAAATTCACCCCTCCACTTT; CDR3 protein: CASSFLGPLVNSPLHF; J gene: TRBJ1-6; D gene: -; clone size: many; V gene: TRBV12-3/TRBV12-4
CDR3 DNA: TGTGCCAGCAGTTTACCCGGGGAGCTGTTTTTT; CDR3 protein: CASSLPGELFF; J gene: TRBJ2-2; D gene: -; clone size: many; V gene: TRBV12-3/TRBV12-4
CDR3 DNA: TGTGCCAGCAGTGAGGATAGCTCTAATCGCTTCGAGCAGTACTTC; CDR3 protein: CASSEDSSNRFEQYF; J gene: TRBJ2-7; D gene: -; clone size: -; V gene: TRBV25-1
CDR3 DNA: TGTGCCAGCAGTTACACGAGGACAGGGCGGACCTCTCCCTATGGCTACACCTTC; CDR3 protein: CASSYTRTGRTSPYGYTF; J gene: TRBJ1-2; D gene: TRBD1; clone size: -; V gene: TRBV6-5
CDR3 DNA: TGTGCCAGCAGCTTTTCCGGGACGGGGAACACTGAAGCTTTCTTT; CDR3 protein: CASSFSGTGNTEAFF; J gene: TRBJ1-1; D gene: -; clone size: -; V gene: TRBV11-2